This section outlines one T cell receptor beta chain sequence together with its context. The data were obtained in a study of blood T cell repertoires in COVID-19. Study information: Sources were T cells, B-cell-depleted T cells, or PBMCs; the material itself was cDNA or gDNA.

This CDR3 has 17 amino acids. Germline V gene lookup returns CDR1 SGHDN and CDR2 FVKESK. V gave up 4 bases and J gave up 3 bases; unmatched junction bases: 9. Assay: immunoSEQ multiplex PCR; the TCRdb copy retains only in-frame clones and omits some. The sample comprises roughly 700,000 clones, just under 90% of which are singletons, and around 0.3% rests with the top ten. The rearrangement links TRBV14 to TRBJ2-1; 10 nucleotides align to TRBD1. Sequencing was carried out using peripheral blood. This receptor was obtained from a woman aged 18-29 years with acute or convalescent COVID-19. The CDR3 nucleotides are TGTGCCAGCAGCCGTCCACTCGGGACAGGGGTCTACAATGAGCAGTTCTTC. Amino acids: CASSRPLGTGVYNEQFF.